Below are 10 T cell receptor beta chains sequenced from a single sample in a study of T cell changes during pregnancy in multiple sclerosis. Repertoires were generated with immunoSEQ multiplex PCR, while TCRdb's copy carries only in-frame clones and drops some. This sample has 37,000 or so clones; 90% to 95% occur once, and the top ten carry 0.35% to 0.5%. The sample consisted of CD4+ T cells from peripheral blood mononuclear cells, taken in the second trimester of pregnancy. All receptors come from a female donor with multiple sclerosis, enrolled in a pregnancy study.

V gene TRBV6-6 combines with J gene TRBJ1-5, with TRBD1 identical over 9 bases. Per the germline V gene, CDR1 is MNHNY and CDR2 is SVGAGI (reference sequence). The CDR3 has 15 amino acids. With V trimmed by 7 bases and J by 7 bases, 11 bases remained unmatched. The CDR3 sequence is CASTLPGQGRQPQHF. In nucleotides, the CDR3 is TGTGCCAGCACTCTACCGGGACAGGGCAGACAGCCCCAGCATTTT.

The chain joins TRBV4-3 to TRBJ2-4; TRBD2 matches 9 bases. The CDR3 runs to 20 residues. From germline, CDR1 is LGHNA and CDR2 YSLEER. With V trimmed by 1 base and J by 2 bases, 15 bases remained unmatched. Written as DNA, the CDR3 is TGCGCCAGCAGCCAAGGCGCTAGCGGGGACGGTCGGGTTACCAAAAACATTCAGTACTTC. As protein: CASSQGASGDGRVTKNIQYF.

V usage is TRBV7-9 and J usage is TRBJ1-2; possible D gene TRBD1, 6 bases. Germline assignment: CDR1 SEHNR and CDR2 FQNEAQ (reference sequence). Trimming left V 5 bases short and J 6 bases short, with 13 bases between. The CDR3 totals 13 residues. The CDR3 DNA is TGTGCCAGCAGCCCCGTGGGGGCCCATGGCTACACCTTC. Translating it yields CASSPVGAHGYTF.

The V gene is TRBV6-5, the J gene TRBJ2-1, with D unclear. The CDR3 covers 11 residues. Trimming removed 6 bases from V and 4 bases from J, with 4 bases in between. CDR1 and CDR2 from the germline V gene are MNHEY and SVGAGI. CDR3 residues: CASRSYNEQFF. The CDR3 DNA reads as TGTGCCAGCAGGTCGTACAATGAGCAGTTCTTC.

The CDR3 DNA follows: TGCGCCAGCAGCTTGGGTCTCTTCCCTATGCGGGCTAGCTCCTACGAGCAGTACTTC. It encodes CASSLGLFPMRASSYEQYF. The chain links TRBV5-1 to TRBJ2-7; TRBD2 might be the D (5 bases). V shed 0 bases and J shed 0 bases, with 22 bases lying between them. CDR3 length: 19 residues. Germline-derived CDR1 and CDR2 are SGHRS and YFSETQ.

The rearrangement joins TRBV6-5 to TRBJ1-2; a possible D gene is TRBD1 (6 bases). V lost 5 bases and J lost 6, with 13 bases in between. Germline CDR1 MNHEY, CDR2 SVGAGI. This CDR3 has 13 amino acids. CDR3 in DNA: TGTGCCAGCAGTCCGGACAGAACCCATGGCTACACCTTC. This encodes CASSPDRTHGYTF.

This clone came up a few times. The CDR3 is CASSLLTYSGANVLTF. The DNA for the CDR3 is TGCGCCAGCAGCCTACTAACTTACTCTGGGGCCAACGTCCTGACTTTC. The genes are TRBV5-1 and TRBJ2-6; D remains unclear. Trimming took 4 bases from V and 0 from J, leaving 11 bases between them. Germline assignment: CDR1 SGHRS and CDR2 YFSETQ. The CDR3 contains 16 residues. Complete variable domain (other parts from reference TRBV5-1 and TRBJ2-6): KAGVTQTPRYLIKTRGQQVTLSCSPISGHRSVSWYQQTPGQGLQFLFEYFSETQRNKGNFPGRFSGRQFSNSRSEMNVSTLELGDSALYLCASSLLTYSGANVLTFGAGSRLTVL.

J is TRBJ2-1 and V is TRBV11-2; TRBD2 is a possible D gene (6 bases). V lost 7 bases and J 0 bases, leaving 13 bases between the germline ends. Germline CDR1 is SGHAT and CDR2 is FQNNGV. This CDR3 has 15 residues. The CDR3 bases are TGTGCCAGCACTCCGGGACTGAGCTCCTACAATGAGCAGTTCTTC. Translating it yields CASTPGLSSYNEQFF.

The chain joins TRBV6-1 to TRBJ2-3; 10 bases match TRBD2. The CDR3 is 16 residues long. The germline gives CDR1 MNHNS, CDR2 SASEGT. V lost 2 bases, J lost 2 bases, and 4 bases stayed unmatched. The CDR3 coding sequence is TGTGCCAGCAGTGAACATAGCGGGGGGAACACAGATACGCAGTATTTT. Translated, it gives CASSEHSGGNTDTQYF.

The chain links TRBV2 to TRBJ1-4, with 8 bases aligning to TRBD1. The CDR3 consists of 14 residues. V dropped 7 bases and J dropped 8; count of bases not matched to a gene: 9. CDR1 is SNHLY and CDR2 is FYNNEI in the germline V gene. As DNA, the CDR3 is TGTGCCAGCAATTTTTTGAGACAGGGGGAAAAACTGTTTTTT. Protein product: CASNFLRQGEKLFF.